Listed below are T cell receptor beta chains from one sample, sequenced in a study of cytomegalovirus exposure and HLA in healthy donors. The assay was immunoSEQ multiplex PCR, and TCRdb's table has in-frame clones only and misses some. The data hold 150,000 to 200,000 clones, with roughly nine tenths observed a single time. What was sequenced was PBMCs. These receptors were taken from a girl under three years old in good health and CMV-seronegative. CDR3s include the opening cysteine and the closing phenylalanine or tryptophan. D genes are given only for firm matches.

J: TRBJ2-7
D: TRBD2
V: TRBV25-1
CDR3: CASSEVAGVVDEQYF

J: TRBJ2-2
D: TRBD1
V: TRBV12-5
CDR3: CASGLAPAAFTGGPRGTGELFF

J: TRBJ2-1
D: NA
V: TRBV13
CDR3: CASSLVAPPNEQFF

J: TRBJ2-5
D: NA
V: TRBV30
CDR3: CAWGRDSGGTQYF

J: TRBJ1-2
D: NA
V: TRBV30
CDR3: CAWKPEGFGGYTF

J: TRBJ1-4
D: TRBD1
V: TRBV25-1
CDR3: CASSELGDRSEKLFF

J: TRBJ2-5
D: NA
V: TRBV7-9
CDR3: CASSLLQTLGGETQYF

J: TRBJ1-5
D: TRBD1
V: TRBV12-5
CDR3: CASGLVPGGLWSNQPQHF

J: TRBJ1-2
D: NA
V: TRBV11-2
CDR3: CASSLAVWGGIDYGYTF

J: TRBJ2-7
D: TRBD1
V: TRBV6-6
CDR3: CASSTGTGAYEQYF

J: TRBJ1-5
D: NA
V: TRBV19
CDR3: CASSIQGMSNQPQHF